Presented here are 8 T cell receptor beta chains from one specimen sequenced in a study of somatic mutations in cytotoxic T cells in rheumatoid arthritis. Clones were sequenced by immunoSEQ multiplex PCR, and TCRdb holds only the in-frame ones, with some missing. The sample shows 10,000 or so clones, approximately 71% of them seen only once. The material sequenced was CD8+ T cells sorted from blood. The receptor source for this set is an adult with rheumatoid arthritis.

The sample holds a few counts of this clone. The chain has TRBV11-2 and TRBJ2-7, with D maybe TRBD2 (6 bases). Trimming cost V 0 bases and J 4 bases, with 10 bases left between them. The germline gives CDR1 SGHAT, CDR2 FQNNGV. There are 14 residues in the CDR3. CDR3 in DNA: TGTGCCAGCAGCTTAGATCCTGGGGGGTACGAGCAGTACTTC. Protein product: CASSLDPGGYEQYF.

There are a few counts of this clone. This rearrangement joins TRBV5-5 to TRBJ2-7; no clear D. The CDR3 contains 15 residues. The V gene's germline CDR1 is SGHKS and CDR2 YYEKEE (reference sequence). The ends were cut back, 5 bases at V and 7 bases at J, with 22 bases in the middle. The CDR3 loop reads CASSPWAGLRYEQYF. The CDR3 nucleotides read TGTGCCAGCAGTCCTTGGGCAGGTTTAAGGTATGAGCAGTACTTC.

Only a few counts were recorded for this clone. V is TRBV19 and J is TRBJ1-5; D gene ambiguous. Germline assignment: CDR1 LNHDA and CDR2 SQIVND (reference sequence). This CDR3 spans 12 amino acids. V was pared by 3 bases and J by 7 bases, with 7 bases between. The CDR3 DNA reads TGTGCCAGTAGTATCGGTTGGCAGCCCCAGCATTTT. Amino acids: CASSIGWQPQHF.

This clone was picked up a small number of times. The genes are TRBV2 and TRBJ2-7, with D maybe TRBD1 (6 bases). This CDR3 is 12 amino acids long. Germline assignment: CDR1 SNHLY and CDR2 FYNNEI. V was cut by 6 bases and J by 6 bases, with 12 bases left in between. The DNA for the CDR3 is TGTGCCAGCAGGACAACAGGGTTCGAGCAGTACTTC. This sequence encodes CASRTTGFEQYF.

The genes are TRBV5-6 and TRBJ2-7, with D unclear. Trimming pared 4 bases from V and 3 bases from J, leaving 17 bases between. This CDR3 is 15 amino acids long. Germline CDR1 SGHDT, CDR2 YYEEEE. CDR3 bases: TGTGCCAGCAGCGCCCCGACCGCAGGATACTACGAGCAGTACTTC. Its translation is CASSAPTAGYYEQYF.

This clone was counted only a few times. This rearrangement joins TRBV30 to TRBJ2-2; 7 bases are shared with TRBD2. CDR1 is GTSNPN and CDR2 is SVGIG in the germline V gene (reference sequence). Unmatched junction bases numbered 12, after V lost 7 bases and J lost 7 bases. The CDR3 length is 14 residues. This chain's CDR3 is CASPWGGDHGELFF. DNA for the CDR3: TGTGCCTCTCCATGGGGGGGTGATCACGGGGAGCTGTTTTTT.

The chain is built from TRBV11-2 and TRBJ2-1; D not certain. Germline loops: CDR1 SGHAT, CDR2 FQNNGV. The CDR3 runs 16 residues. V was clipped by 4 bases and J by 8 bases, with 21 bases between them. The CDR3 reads CASSSYSFSSGDEQFF. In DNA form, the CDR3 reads TGTGCCAGCAGCTCATACAGCTTCTCCTCTGGGGATGAGCAGTTCTTC. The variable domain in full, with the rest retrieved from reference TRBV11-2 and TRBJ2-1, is EAGVAQSPRYKIIEKRQSVAFWCNPISGHATLYWYQQILGQGPKLLIQFQNNGVVDDSQLPKDRFSAERLKGVDSTLKIQPAKLEDSAVYLCASSSYSFSSGDEQFFGPGTRLTVL.

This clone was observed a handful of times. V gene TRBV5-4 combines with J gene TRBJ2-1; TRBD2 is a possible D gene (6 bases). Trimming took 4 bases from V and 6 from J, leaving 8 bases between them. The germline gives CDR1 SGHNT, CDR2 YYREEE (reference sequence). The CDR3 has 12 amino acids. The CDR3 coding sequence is TGTGCCAGCAGCCCGGAGGGCAATGAGCAGTTCTTC. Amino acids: CASSPEGNEQFF.